This T cell receptor beta chain appears in the sequencing data of a study of blood T cells in healthy people across ages. PBMCs numbering at least 6.5 million were isolated per sample. This clonotype was seen a few times. The V and J ends lost 2 bases and 4 bases respectively, with 14 bases between them. Germline CDR1 reads MNHNS; CDR2 reads SASEGT. There are 15 residues in the CDR3. The second PCR ran about 7 to 12 cycles with a sample-barcoded 5' primer and J-beta primers. Every cDNA molecule bore a tag from a template-switch adaptor containing 12 random nucleotides. In TCRdb, the 5' RACE reads were re-called with MiXCR into one record per CDR3 protein. The sample carries fewer than 1.5 million distinct CDR3 sequences, 42% recorded once.

The rearrangement joins TRBV6-1 to TRBJ1-2; D is ambiguous. This receptor was taken from a woman aged 18-29 years in good health. Material for sequencing was blood. The CDR3 region has the DNA TGTGCCAGCAGTGAAACTGCGTCCCCAACCTATGGCTACACCTTC. It translates to CASSETASPTYGYTF.